These 2 T cell receptor beta chains came from one sample sequenced in a study of blood T cell repertoires in COVID-19 (dated by TCRdb to about 2020). The library was built by means of the immunoSEQ multiplex PCR assay. Not all clones reach the TCRdb copy of this immuneACCESS table, which keeps in-frame sequences only. Checked studies attribute under half of the gap to unresolved V genes and leave the rest unexplained. The sample yields 55,000 to 65,000 clones; approximately 85% were counted once. The ten most abundant clones make up around 12% of the sample. The sequenced sample consisted of peripheral blood. These receptors were taken from a human donor in a cohort sampled during active COVID-19.

The V call is TRBV19, the J call TRBJ1-2, with a tentative D call TRBD1 (5 bases). Trimming stripped 6 bases from V and 5 bases from J, with 19 bases between. Germline V gives CDR1 LNHDA, CDR2 SQIVND (reference sequence). CDR3 length: 15 residues. The CDR3 DNA reads as TGTGCCAGTAGCCTGACAGTAATTGGAGGGTATGGCTACACCTTC. Its translation is CASSLTVIGGYGYTF.

The chain couples TRBV7-2 to TRBJ2-1, with 9 nucleotides matching TRBD1. Germline V CDR1 and CDR2: SGHTA, FQGNSA. Trimming took 2 bases from V and 5 from J; bases not matched to a gene: 7. CDR3 size: 16 residues. CDR3 bases: TGTGCCAGCAGCTTAACATCGACAGGGGGGCACAATGAGCAGTTCTTC. Translating gives CASSLTSTGGHNEQFF.